This section outlines one T cell receptor (beta chain) sequence together with its context. The target antigen is unknown. This CDR3 is 15 amino acids long. V lost 2 bases to trimming and J lost 3 bases; unmatched junction nucleotides: 4. The germline gives CDR1 SGHDT, CDR2 YYEEEE. The sample comes from a study of cytomegalovirus exposure and HLA in healthy donors. Study in general: Some 91 million unique TCRs from HLA-typed donors were held in an early release of data. Study results and limitations: Researchers left out some V segments, among them TRBV6-2 and TRBV6-3, as indistinguishable. Within the data, a cluster of highly shared sequence variants was likely a sequencing artifact.

PCR involved 60 Vbeta and 13 Jbeta primers. Assay used: immunoSEQ multiplex PCR; TCRdb lists only in-frame clones, some missing. The repertoire includes about 190,000 clones, roughly 77% of them detected once, and 1.6% sits in the top ten. Material for sequencing was PBMCs. The chain has TRBV5-6 and TRBJ2-3; the match to TRBD1 covers 9 bases. This clonotype was obtained from a woman in her fifties or sixties in good health and CMV-seronegative. CDR3 DNA: TGTGCCAGCAGCTTTCGGACAGGGGTGACAGATACGCAGTATTTT. Translating it yields CASSFRTGVTDTQYF. The variable domain in full, completed from reference TRBV5-6 and TRBJ2-3, reads DAGVTQSPTHLIKTRGQQVTLRCSPKSGHDTVSWYQQALGQGPQFIFQYYEEEERQRGNFPDRFSGHQFPNYSSELNVNALLLGDSALYLCASSFRTGVTDTQYFGPGTRLTVL.